This TCR beta chain was sequenced for a study of preoperative IRX-2 immunotherapy in early breast cancer. Treatment in this sample: preoperative locoregional IRX-2 cytokine immunotherapy. Samples came from a phase Ib trial of preoperative locoregional IRX-2 cytokine immunotherapy. The germline V and J ends were trimmed by 1 base and 6 bases, with 15 bases remaining between them. CDR1 is SGHDN and CDR2 is FVKESK in the germline V gene. The CDR3 covers 16 residues. The data were produced by immunoSEQ multiplex PCR, yet TCRdb's version contains in-frame clones alone and is incomplete. The table records tens of thousands of clones, about four fifths of them present only once.

The gene calls are TRBV14 and TRBJ2-2, with D perhaps matching TRBD2 (5 bases). Sequences were derived from lymph node tissue, sampled from a patient treated with IRX-2 immunotherapy. The source is a human donor with breast cancer. The CDR3 here is CASSQAVSLAAGELFF. Written as DNA, the CDR3 is TGTGCCAGCAGCCAAGCGGTTTCGCTAGCCGCCGGGGAGCTGTTTTTT.